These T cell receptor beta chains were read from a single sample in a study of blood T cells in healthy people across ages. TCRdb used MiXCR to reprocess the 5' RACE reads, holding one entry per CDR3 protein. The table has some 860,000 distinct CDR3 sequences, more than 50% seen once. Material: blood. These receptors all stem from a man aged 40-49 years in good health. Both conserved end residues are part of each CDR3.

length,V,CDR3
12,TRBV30,CAADLRGDTQYF
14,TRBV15,CATTRDRGAGEQYF
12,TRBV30,CAWSPLLDTQYF
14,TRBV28,CASSLGAGLSEQFF
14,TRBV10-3,CAISESGKYNEQFF
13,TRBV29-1,CSVVLAGVETQYF
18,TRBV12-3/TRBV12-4,CASSLVGTGGEGNTEAFF
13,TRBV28,CASSVGGTLEQYF
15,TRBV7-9,CASSPGGGILYEQYF
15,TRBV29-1,CSVFGATTNSYEQYF
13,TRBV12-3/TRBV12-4,CASSQQGGYGYTF
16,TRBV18,CASSRGPGTGGETQYF
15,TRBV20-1,CSAREMTGKNYGYTF
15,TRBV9,CASSVGQGRTYEQYF
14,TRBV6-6,CASSYSLGKAEAFF